This TCR beta chain was found in a study of blood T cell repertoires in COVID-19. Overall study context: Italy, Spain and the United States were the sources of the convalescent and acute COVID-19 samples.

In the authors' methods: Estimation of nucleated cell counts was performed using reference gene primer amplification. The repertoire was sequenced with immunoSEQ multiplex PCR; TCRdb's copy has only in-frame clones and lacks some. That table gives V, J and clone size, and the DNA gave D and trimming. The data hold under 200,000 clones, with about 86% observed a single time. Per the germline V gene, CDR1 is LNHDA and CDR2 is SQIVND (reference sequence). V was clipped by 4 bases and J by 7 bases; unmatched bases: 4. The CDR3 sequence is 15 residues long. The chain links TRBV19 to TRBJ2-3; 14 bases map to TRBD2. Sequenced input: peripheral blood. This sequence originates from a man aged 55 to 70 with acute or convalescent COVID-19. CDR3 DNA: TGTGCCAGTAGTACCAGACTAGCGGGAGGGTATACGCAGTATTTT. Protein: CASSTRLAGGYTQYF.